The 13 T cell receptor beta chains presented below share a single source sample, sequenced in a study of ipilimumab plus nivolumab after autologous stem cell transplantation. Sequenced by immunoSEQ multiplex PCR; TCRdb stores in-frame clones only, minus some. Of 9,500 to 15,000 clones in the sample, 69% were seen once. The material was PBMCs, obtained in a trial of ipilimumab plus nivolumab as post-transplant consolidation. The receptor source for this set is a male donor with diffuse large B-cell lymphoma.

This chain uses TRBV29-1 with TRBJ2-1; 10 positions match TRBD2. Germline lookup yields CDR1 SQVTM and CDR2 ANQGSEA. CDR3 length equals 17 residues. J lost 5 bases, V lost 2 bases, and 12 bases had no gene match. The CDR3 sequence is CSVERPSGGPPNNEQFF. In nucleotides, the CDR3 is TGCAGCGTTGAACGTCCTAGCGGGGGCCCTCCTAACAATGAGCAGTTCTTC.

This clone is medium-sized (0.01 to 0.1%) within its sample. This chain uses TRBV30 with TRBJ1-2, with 9 bases matching TRBD1. The CDR3 loop spans 12 amino acids. V trimming: 8 bases; J trimming: 4 bases; junction bases outside the gene matches: 5. Germline lookup yields CDR1 GTSNPN and CDR2 SVGIG (reference sequence). The CDR3: CADKTGGYGYTF. In DNA, the CDR3 is TGTGCCGACAAGACAGGGGGCTATGGCTACACCTTC.

In its sample, this clone was seen a few times. The CDR3 nucleotides are TGTGCCAGTAGAAGGAGCAGGATGGAGACCCAGTACTTC. It translates to CASRRSRMETQYF. The J gene is TRBJ2-5, the V gene TRBV19, with D uncertain. Looked up from germline, CDR1 is LNHDA and CDR2 is SQIVND (reference sequence). V was pared by 6 bases and J by 5 bases, with 13 bases between. The CDR3 is made up of 13 amino acids.

The chain employs TRBV7-8 and TRBJ2-5, with TRBD1 matching 8 bases. The trim removed 5 bases at V and 4 bases at J, leaving 6 bases unmatched. CDR1 is SGHVS and CDR2 is FQNEAQ in the germline V gene. This CDR3 has 14 residues. CDR3 sequence reads: CASSTRGLRETQYF. The CDR3 bases are TGTGCCAGCAGCACCAGGGGGCTAAGAGAGACCCAGTACTTC.

The V gene is TRBV5-6, the J gene TRBJ1-2; the D gene is possibly TRBD1 (5 bases). Germline CDR1 and CDR2: SGHDT and YYEEEE. V was clipped by 4 bases and J by 13 bases, with 20 bases between them. The CDR3 consists of 13 residues. CDR3 sequence reads: CASSPQRGTVRTF. DNA of the CDR3: TGTGCCAGCAGCCCCCAACGCGGGACCGTTCGCACCTTC.

The gene calls are TRBV2 and TRBJ2-5, with 8 positions matching TRBD2. Trimming took 6 bases from V and 2 from J; bases not matched to a gene: 8. CDR1 is SNHLY and CDR2 is FYNNEI in the germline V gene. The CDR3 totals 15 residues. In DNA form, the CDR3 reads TGTGCCAGCAGCGGGGGGGCAGGGTCTCAAGAGACCCAGTACTTC. Translation: CASSGGAGSQETQYF.

This chain links TRBV7-8 with TRBJ2-5; 8 bases map to TRBD1. The better agreement between TRBJ2-7 and the DNA end casts doubt on the J call. The CDR3 has 16 residues. Germline V gives CDR1 SGHVS, CDR2 FQNEAQ. CDR3 region: CASSTGTGASSYEQYF. Here the CDR3 DNA reads TGTGCCAGCAGCACCGGGACAGGTGCTAGCTCCTACGAGCAGTACTTC.

The J gene is TRBJ2-2, the V gene TRBV7-2; 8 positions agree with TRBD1. Germline-derived CDR1 and CDR2 are SGHTA and FQGNSA. The CDR3 is 16 amino acids. V was pared by 1 base and J by 2 bases, with 3 bases of the junction left unmatched. In DNA, the CDR3 is TGTGCCAGCAGCTTAGGGCAGGGGGCTAACACCGGGGAGCTGTTTTTT. Translation: CASSLGQGANTGELFF.

In its sample, this clone was seen a few times. As DNA, the CDR3 is TGTGCCAGCAGTTCTGGGACAGGGGGGCCCTACGAGCAGTACTTC. This gives the protein CASSSGTGGPYEQYF. This sequence joins TRBV27 and TRBJ2-5, with 11 bases lining up with TRBD1. The DNA end is a closer match to TRBJ2-7, so the J assignment may be wrong. This CDR3 comprises 15 residues. CDR1 MNHEY and CDR2 SMNVEV come from the germline V gene (reference sequence).

The chain recombines TRBV7-6 with TRBJ2-7; TRBD1 matches 8 bases. Germline V gene data show CDR1 as SGHVS and CDR2 as FNYEAQ. V trimming: 6 bases; J trimming: 4 bases; junction bases outside the gene matches: 14. The CDR3 length is 16 residues. CDR3 nucleotide sequence: TGTGCCAGCAGTTACGGACAGGGTTTATCCTCGTACGAGCAGTACTTC. This encodes CASSYGQGLSSYEQYF.

V gene TRBV7-9 combines with J gene TRBJ1-6; 8 nucleotides match TRBD1. The J segment lost 6 bases and the V segment lost 4 bases, leaving 8 bases of the junction unmatched. The CDR3 is made up of 16 amino acids. Germline values: CDR1 SEHNR, CDR2 FQNEAQ (reference sequence). The chain's CDR3 is CASSYRTGRPNSPLHF. In nucleotides, the CDR3 is TGTGCCAGCAGCTATCGGACAGGGCGTCCTAATTCACCCCTCCACTTT.

The chain couples TRBV5-1 to TRBJ2-7, with D unresolved. This CDR3 contains 14 residues. Deletions cut 0 bases from V and 3 bases from J, with 10 bases between. Germline V gives CDR1 SGHRS, CDR2 YFSETQ. The DNA for the CDR3 is TGCGCCAGCAGCTTGGGTGGGCAAAACTACGAGCAGTACTTC. Its translation: CASSLGGQNYEQYF. Based on the CDR3 plus reference TRBV5-1 and TRBJ2-7, the full variable domain is KAGVTQTPRYLIKTRGQQVTLSCSPISGHRSVSWYQQTPGQGLQFLFEYFSETQRNKGNFPGRFSGRQFSNSRSEMNVSTLELGDSALYLCASSLGGQNYEQYFGPGTRLTVT.

This clone was detected only a few times. The chain combines TRBV9 with TRBJ1-4; a possible D gene is TRBD1 (5 bases). V was shortened by 0 bases and J by 5 bases, with 8 bases between the two germline ends. The CDR3 is 14 residues long. From germline, CDR1 is SGDLS and CDR2 YYNGEE. In nucleotides, the CDR3 is TGTGCCAGCAGCGTAGGACAGCCGAATGAAAAACTGTTTTTT. As protein: CASSVGQPNEKLFF.